The TCR beta chain under discussion was sequenced for a study of shared clonotypes between healthy human individuals. Broader study findings: Larger estimated richness was generally seen in naive subsets than in memory subsets.

The J segment lost 7 bases and the V segment lost 3 bases, leaving 13 bases of the junction unmatched. CDR3 length equals 17 residues. Germline values: CDR1 MDHEN, CDR2 SYDVKM. Note on this clone: Its antigen is not identified.

Genomic DNA belonging to each subset was distributed in equal measure over several immunoSEQ plates. The protocol was immunoSEQ multiplex PCR, while the TCRdb copy is restricted to in-frame clones and leaves out a portion. The sample consists of fewer than 2.5 million clones, approximately 93% of them appearing once. V usage is TRBV28 and J usage is TRBJ1-2, with TRBD1 identical over 11 bases. The specimen was naive CD4+ T cells from PBMCs. Subset of the sample: CD45RA+ positively selected. The receptor's source is a man aged 18 to 29 in good health. Some clones in this sample may be carry-over from other donors' samples. CDR3 loop: CASSLGDPGQGALGYTF. As DNA, the CDR3 is TGTGCCAGCAGTTTGGGGGACCCCGGACAGGGGGCGCTTGGCTACACCTTC.